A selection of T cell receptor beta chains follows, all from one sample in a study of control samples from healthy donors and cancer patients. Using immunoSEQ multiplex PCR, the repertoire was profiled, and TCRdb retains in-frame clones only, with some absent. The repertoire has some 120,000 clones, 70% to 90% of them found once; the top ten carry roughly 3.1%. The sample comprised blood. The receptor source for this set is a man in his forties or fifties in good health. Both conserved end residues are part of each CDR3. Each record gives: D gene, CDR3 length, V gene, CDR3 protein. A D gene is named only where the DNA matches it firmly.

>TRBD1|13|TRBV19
CASSATGGNIQYF
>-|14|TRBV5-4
CASSRAGGGHGYTF
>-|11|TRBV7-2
CASSQKETQYF
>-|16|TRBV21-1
CASGRRVISEGNTIYF
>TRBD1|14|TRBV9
CASSPRTGVHEQYF
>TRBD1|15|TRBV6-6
CASSRSRQGIHEQYF
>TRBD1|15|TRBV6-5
CASSWTGDLNSPLHF
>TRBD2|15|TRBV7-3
CASSLGEGPSYEQYF
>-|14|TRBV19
CASSRSRAGETQYF
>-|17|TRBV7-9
CASSLIGGFLGEETQYF
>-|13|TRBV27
CASSRPPFWEQFF
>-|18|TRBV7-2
CASSLRVGGTTNTGELFF
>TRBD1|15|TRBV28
CASSTGTAYFYEQYF
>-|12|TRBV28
CASSSSSWTQYF
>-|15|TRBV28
CASSFVAPTNEKLFF
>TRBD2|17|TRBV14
CASSQGIRWGGEETQYF
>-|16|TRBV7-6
CASSLGPVGYQETQYF
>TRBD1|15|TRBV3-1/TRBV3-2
CASSPGQVSNQPQHF
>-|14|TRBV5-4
CASSSRGHGDEQYF
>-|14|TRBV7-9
CASSPGLYDYGYTF
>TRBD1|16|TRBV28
CASRAPPGTGSFEQFF
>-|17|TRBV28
CASSFPSAGGDTGELFF
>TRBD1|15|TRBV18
CASSPSGQGYQPQHF
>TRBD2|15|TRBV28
CASSSYSGLTYEQYF
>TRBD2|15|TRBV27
CASSLVRGGAYEQYF
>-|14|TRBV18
CASSPPSYSYEQYF
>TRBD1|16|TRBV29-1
CSTFPGQAIMNTEAFF
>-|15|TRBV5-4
CASSLDTGIYNEQFF
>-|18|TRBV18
CASSSGRTELLGGYGYTF
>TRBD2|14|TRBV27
CASKPSRGADTQYF
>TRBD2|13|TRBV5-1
CASSAGLALEQYF
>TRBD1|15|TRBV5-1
CASNPTGQGTGGYTF
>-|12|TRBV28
CASSKGPGGYTF
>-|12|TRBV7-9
CASSLITDTQYF
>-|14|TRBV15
CATSRSSSNTEAFF
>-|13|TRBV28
CASSLTLGASAFF
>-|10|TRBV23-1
CASRGQPQHF
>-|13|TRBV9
CASSVGHTDTQYF
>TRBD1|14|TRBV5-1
CASSLGTGGNTIYF
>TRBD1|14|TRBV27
CASRTGLSLPSQYF
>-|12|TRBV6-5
CASSYAGGGYTF
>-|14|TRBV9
CASSAMTENTEAFF
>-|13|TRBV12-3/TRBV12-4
CASSFTSNQPQHF
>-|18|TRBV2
CASGGGWLTRRFNQPQHF
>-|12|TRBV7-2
CASREGGPEAFF
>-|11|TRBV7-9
CASSDSDAQYF
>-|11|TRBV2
CATGSGYGYTF
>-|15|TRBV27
CASSPRGNSNSPLHF
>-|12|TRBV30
CAWSGGGQPQHF
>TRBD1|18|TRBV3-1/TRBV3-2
CASNLLGQRSSGANVLTF
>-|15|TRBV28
CASSTTIQGGTEAFF
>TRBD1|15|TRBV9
CASSGGQGYTGELFF
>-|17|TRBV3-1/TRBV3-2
CASSQDWAGRRSTEAFF
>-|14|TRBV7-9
CASSLDRATPEAFF
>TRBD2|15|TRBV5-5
CASSSIAGPTDTQYF
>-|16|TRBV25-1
CASSEPRGDGGYGYTF
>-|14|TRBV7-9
CASSFSQGQSPLHF
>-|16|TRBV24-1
CATSDPKLTEEVGYTF
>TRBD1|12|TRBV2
CASTTGVNEQYF
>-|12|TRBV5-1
CASSLPDNSQYF